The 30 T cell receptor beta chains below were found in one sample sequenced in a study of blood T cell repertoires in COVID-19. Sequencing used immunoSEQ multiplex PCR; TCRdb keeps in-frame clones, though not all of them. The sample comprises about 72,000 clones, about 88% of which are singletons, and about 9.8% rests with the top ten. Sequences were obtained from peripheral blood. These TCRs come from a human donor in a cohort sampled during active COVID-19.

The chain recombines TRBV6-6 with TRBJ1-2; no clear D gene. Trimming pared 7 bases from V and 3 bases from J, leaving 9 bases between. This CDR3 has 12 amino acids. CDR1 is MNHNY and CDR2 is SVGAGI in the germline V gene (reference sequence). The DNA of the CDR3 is TGTGCCAGCACTTCCAGTGACTATGGCTACACCTTC. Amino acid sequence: CASTSSDYGYTF.

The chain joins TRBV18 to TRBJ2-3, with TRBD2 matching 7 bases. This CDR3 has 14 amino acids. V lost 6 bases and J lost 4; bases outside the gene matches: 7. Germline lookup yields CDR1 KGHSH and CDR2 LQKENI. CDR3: CASSRAGVADTQYF. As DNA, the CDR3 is TGTGCCAGCTCTCGGGCGGGAGTCGCAGATACGCAGTATTTT.

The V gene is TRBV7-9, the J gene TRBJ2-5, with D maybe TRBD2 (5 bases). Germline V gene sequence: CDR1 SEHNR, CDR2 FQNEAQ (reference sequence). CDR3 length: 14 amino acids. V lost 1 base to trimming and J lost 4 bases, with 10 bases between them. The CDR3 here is CASSLEQGRETQYF. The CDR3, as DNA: TGTGCCAGCAGCTTAGAACAAGGGAGAGAGACCCAGTACTTC.

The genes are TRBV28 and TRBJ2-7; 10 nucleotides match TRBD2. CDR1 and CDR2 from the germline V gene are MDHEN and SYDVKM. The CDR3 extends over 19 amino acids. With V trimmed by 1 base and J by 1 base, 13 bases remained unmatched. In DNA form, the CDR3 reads TGTGCCAGCAGTTTATCTCGGACAGGAGCGACTAGCGGGTCCTACGAGCAGTACTTC. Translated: CASSLSRTGATSGSYEQYF.

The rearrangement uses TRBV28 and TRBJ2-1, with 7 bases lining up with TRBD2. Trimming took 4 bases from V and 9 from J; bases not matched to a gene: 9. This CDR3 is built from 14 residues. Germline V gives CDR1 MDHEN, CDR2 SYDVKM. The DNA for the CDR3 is TGTGCCAGCAGTTACGCCCGGGGGGACGGTGAGCAGTTCTTC. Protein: CASSYARGDGEQFF.

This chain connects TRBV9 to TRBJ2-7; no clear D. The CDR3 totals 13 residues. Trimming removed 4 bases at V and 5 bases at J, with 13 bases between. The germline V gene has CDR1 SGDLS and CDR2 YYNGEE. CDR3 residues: CASSPGPQDEQYF. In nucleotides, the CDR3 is TGTGCCAGCAGCCCCGGCCCTCAGGACGAGCAGTACTTC.

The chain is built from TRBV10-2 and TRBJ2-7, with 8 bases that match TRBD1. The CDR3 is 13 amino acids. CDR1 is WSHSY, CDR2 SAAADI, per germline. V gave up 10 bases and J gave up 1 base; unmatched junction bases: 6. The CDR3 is CATKGQGSYEQYF. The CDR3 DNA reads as TGCGCCACTAAAGGACAGGGATCCTACGAGCAGTACTTC.

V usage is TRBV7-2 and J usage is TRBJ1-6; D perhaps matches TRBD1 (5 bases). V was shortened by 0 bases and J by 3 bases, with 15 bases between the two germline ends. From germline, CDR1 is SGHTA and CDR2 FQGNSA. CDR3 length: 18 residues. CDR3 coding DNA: TGTGCCAGCAGCTTAGCAGGACAAGGGGCTTACTATAATTCACCCCTCCACTTT. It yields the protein CASSLAGQGAYYNSPLHF. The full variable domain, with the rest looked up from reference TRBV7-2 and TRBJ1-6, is GAGVSQSPSNKVTEKGKDVELRCDPISGHTALYWYRQSLGQGLEFLIYFQGNSAPDKSGLPSDRFSAERTGGSVSTLTIQRTQQEDSAVYLCASSLAGQGAYYNSPLHFGNGTRLTVT.

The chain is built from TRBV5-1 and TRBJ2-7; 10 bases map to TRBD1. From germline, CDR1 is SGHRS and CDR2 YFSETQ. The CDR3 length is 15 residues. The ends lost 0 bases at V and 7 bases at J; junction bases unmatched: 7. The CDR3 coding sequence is TGCGCCAGCAGCTTGGCATCCGGGACAGGGGTTGAGCAGTACTTC. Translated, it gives CASSLASGTGVEQYF.

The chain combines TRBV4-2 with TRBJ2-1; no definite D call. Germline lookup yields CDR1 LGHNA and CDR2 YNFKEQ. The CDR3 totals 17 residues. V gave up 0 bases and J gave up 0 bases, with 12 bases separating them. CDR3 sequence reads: CASSQEGPHSSYNEQFF. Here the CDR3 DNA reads TGTGCCAGCAGCCAAGAGGGCCCCCACAGCTCCTACAATGAGCAGTTCTTC.

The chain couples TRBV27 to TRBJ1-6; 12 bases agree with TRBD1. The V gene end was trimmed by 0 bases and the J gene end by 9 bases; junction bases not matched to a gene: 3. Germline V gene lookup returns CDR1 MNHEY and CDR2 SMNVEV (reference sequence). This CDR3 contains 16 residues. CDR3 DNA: TGTGCCAGCAGTTTATCGGGACAGGGGGCGCGTTCACCCCTCCACTTT. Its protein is CASSLSGQGARSPLHF.

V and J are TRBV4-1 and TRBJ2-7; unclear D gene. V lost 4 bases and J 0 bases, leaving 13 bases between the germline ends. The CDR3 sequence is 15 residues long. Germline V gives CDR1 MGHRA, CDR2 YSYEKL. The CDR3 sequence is CASSPIVTRSYEQYF. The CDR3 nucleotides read TGCGCCAGCAGCCCCATTGTGACACGCTCCTACGAGCAGTACTTC.

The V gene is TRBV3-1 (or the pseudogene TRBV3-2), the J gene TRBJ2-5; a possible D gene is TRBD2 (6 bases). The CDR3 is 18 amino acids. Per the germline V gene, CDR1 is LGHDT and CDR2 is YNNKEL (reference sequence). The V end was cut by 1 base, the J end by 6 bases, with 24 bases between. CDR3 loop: CASSQVIGRGSNYQTQYF. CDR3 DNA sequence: TGTGCCAGCAGCCAAGTTATAGGCCGGGGGTCCAACTACCAGACCCAGTACTTC.

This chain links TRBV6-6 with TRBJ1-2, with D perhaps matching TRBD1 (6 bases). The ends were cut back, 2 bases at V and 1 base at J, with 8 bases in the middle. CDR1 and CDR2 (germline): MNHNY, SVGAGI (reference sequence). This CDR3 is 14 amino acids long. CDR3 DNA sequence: TGTGCCAGCAGTTACGCACAGGGTAACTATGGCTACACCTTC. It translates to CASSYAQGNYGYTF.

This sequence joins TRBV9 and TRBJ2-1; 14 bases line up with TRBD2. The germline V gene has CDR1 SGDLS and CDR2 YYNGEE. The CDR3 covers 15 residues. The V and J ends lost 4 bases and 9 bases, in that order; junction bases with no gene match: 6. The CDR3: CASSSGLAGVLEQFF. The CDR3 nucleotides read TGTGCCAGCAGCTCGGGACTAGCGGGAGTCCTTGAGCAGTTCTTC.

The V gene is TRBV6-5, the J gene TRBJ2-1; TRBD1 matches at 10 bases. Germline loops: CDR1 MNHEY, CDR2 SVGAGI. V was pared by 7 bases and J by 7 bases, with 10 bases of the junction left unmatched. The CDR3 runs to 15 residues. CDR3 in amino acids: CASTPTGGPRNEQFF. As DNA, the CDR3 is TGTGCCAGCACTCCGACAGGGGGCCCTCGGAATGAGCAGTTCTTC.

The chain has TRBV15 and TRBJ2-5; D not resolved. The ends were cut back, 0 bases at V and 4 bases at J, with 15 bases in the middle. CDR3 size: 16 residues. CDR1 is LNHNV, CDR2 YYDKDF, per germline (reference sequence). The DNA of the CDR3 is TGTGCCACCAGCAGAGAGGCGGAAATCTCTGGAGAGACCCAGTACTTC. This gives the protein CATSREAEISGETQYF.

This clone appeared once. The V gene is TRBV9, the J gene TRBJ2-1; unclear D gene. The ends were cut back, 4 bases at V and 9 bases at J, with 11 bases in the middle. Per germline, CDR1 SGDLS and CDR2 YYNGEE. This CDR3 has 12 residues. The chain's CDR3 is CASSPRLSEQFF. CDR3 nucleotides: TGTGCCAGCAGCCCCAGGTTAAGTGAGCAGTTCTTC.

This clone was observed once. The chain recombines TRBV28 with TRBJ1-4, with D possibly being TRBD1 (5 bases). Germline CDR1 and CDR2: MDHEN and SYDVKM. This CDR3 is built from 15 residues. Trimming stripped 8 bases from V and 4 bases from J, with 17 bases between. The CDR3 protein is CASSGVNAVNEKLFF. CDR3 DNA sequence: TGTGCCAGCTCGGGGGTGAACGCGGTTAATGAAAAACTGTTTTTT.

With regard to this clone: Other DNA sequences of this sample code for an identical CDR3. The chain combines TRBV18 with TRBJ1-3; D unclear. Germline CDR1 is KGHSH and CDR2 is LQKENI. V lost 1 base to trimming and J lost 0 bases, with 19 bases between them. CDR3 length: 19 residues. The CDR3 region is CASSPRMIRLDNSGNTIYF. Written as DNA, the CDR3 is TGTGCCAGCTCACCACGAATGATCAGGCTCGACAACTCTGGAAACACCATATATTTT.

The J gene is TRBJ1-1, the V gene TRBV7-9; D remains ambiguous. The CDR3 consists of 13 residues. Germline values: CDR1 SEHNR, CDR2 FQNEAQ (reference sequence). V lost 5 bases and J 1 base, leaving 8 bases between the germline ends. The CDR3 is CASSPDTNTEAFF. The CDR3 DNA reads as TGTGCCAGCAGCCCAGACACGAACACTGAAGCTTTCTTT.

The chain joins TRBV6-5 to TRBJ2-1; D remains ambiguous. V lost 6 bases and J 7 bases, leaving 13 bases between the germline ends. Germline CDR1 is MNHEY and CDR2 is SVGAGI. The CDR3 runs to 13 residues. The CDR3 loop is CASSPNPENEQFF. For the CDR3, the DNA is TGTGCCAGCAGCCCCAACCCGGAGAATGAGCAGTTCTTC.

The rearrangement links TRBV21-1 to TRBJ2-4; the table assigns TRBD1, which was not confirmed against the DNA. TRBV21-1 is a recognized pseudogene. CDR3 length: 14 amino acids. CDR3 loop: CASRLQGAKNIQYF. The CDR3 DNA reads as TGTGCCAGCAGGCTACAGGGGGCAAAAAACATTCAGTACTTC.

CDR3: CASSLGTTTGELFF. CDR3 nucleotides: TGTGCCAGCAGTTTAGGGACAACCACCGGGGAGCTGTTTTTT. The V and J genes are TRBV27 and TRBJ2-2; D may be TRBD1 (6 bases). The CDR3 runs 14 residues. CDR1 is MNHEY, CDR2 SMNVEV, per germline (reference sequence). The V end lost 2 bases, the J end lost 4 bases, and 8 bases lay between the germline ends.

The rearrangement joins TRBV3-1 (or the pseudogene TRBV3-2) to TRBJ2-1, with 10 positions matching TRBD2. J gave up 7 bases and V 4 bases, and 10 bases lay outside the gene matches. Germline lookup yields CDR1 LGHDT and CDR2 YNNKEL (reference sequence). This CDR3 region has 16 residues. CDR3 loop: CASSRALAGVRNEQFF. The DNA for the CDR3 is TGTGCCAGCAGCCGGGCCCTAGCGGGAGTGCGGAATGAGCAGTTCTTC.

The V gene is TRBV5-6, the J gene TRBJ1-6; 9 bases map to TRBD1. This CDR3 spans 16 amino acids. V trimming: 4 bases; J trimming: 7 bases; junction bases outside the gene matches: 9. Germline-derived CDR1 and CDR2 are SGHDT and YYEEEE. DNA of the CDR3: TGTGCCAGCAGCACGGGGACAGGGACTTTGAATTCACCCCTCCACTTT. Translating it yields CASSTGTGTLNSPLHF.

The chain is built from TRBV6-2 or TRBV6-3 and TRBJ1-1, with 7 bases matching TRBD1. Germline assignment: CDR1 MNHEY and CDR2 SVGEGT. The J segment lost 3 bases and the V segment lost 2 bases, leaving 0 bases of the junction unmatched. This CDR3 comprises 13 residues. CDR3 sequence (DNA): TGTGCCAGCAGTTACCAGGGGGACACTGAAGCTTTCTTT. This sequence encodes CASSYQGDTEAFF.

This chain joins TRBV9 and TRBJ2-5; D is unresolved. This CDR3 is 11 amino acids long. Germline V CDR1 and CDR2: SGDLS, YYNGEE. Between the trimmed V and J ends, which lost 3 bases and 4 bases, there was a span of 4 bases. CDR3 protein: CASSAGETQYF. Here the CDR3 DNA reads TGTGCCAGCAGCGCCGGAGAGACCCAGTACTTC.

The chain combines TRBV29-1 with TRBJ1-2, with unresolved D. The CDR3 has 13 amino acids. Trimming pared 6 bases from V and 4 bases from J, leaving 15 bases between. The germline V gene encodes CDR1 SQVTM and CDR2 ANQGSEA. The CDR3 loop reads CSVGGNLAYGYTF. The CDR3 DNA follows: TGCAGCGTGGGAGGAAATCTAGCCTATGGCTACACCTTC.

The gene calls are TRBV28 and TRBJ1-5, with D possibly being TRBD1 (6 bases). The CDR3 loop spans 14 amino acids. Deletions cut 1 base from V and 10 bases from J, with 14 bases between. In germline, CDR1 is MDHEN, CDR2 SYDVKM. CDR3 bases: TGTGCCAGCAGTTTATCGGGGACAAGGGTACCCCAGCATTTT. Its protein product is CASSLSGTRVPQHF.